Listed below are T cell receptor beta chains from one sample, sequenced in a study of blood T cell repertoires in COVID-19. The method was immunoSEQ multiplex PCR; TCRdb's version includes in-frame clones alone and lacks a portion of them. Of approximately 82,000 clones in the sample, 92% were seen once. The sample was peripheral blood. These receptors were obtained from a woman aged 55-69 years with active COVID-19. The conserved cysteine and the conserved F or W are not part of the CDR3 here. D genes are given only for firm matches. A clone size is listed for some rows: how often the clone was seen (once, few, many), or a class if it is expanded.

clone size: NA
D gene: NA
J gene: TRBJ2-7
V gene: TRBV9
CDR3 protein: ASSVAPRTYEQY

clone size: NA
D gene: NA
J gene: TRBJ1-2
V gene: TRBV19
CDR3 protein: ASSSTGTYGYT

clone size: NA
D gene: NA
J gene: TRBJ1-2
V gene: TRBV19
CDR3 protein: ASSKQLFAGYT

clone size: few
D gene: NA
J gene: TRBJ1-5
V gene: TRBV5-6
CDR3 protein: ASSLTSASHSNQPQH

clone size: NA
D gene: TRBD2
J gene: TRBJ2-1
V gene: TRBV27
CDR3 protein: ASSPSGGNEQF

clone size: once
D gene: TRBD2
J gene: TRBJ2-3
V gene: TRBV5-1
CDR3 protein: ASSLTSGSTDTQY

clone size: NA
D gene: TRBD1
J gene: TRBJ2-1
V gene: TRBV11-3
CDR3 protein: ASSLGRTGGNEQF

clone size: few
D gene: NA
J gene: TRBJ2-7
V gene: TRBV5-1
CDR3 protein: ASSSGTLTYEQY

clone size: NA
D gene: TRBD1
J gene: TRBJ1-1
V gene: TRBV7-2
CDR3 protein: ASSLGQGVGKAF

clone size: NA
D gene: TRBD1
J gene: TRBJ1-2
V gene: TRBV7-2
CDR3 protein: ASSLDRGRVNYGYT

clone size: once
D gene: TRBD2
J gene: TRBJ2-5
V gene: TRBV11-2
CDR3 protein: ASSQQTSGGAETQY

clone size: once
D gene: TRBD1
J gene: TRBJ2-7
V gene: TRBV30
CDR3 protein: AWLDRAIIY

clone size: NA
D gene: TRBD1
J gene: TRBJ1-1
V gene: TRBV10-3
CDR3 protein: AITEGQGAGTEAF

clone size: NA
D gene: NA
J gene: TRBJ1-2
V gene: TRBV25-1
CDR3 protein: ASSDPTRSSYGYT

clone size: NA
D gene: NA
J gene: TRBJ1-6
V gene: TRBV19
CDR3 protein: ASTQEGVGNSPLH

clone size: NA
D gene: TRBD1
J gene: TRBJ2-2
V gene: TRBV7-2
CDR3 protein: ASMPGQGKAGELF

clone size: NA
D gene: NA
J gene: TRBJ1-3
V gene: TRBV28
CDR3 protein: ASSSVREAFGNTIY

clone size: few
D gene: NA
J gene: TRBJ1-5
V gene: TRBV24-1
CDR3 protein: ATSLGGDQPQH

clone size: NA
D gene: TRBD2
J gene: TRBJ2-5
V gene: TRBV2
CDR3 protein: ASRIQTSGGGGTQY

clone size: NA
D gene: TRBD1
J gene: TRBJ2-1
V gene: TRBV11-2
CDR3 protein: ASSRQGYEQF

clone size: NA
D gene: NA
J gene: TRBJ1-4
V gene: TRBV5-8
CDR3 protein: ASSLVRGDEKLF

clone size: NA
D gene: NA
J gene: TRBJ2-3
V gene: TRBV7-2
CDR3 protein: ASSLPRDSGKQFDTQY

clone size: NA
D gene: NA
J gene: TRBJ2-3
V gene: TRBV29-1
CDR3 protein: SVVSGESGTDTQY

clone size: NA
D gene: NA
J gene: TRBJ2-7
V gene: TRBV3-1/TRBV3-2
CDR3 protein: ASSYMAGEQY